The 2 T cell receptor beta chains given below trace back to one sample, sequenced in a study of immune cell composition in non-small cell lung cancer. The protocol was immunoSEQ multiplex PCR, while the TCRdb copy is restricted to in-frame clones and leaves out a portion. The sample lists thousands of clones; roughly 69% were seen once. Normal lung was taken at the farthest possible site, at least 3 cm from tumour. Sample: non-adjacent lung tissue. The receptors derive from a human donor with non-small cell lung cancer.

In its sample, this clone was seen a few times. This chain links TRBV5-8 with TRBJ1-5, with D possibly being TRBD1 (6 bases). The CDR3 covers 16 residues. V was cut by 3 bases and J by 4 bases, with 17 bases left in between. Germline loops: CDR1 SGHTS, CDR2 YDEGEE. The DNA for the CDR3 is TGTGCCAGCAGCTACGATGGACAGCTCGGAAATCAGCCCCAGCATTTT. This gives the protein CASSYDGQLGNQPQHF. The full variable domain, its missing parts supplied by reference TRBV5-8 and TRBJ1-5, is EAGVTQSPTHLIKTRGQQATLRCSPISGHTSVYWYQQALGLGLQFLLWYDEGEERNRGNFPPRFSGRQFPNYSSELNVNALELEDSALYLCASSYDGQLGNQPQHFGDGTRLSIL.

The chain carries TRBV29-1 and TRBJ2-3; the D gene is possibly TRBD1 (6 bases). The V and J ends lost 5 bases and 2 bases respectively, with 17 bases between them. Germline assignment: CDR1 SQVTM and CDR2 ANQGSEA. CDR3 length equals 15 residues. The CDR3 reads CSVPGQGINTDTQYF. In DNA form, the CDR3 reads TGCAGCGTTCCCGGCCAGGGGATCAACACAGATACGCAGTATTTT.